What follows is one TCR beta chain and its context. What it binds is unknown. This entry comes from a study of response to subunit inactivated influenza vaccine. Germline V CDR1 and CDR2: DFQATT, SNEGSKA (reference sequence). Trimming removed 4 bases from V and 4 bases from J; junction bases left unmatched: 6. This CDR3 contains 14 residues. Study findings and constraints: The study's authors posited that every seasonal influenza vaccination enlists few new T cells.

MiXCR, applied by TCRdb to the RT-PCR reads, yields one record per CDR3 protein. The table records hundreds of thousands of distinct CDR3 sequences, less than 20% of them present only once. The receptor was isolated from a man between 45 and 60 years old who received an inactivated influenza vaccine. The V and J genes are TRBV20-1 and TRBJ2-5; TRBD1 aligns across 10 bases. The material sequenced was PBMCs from blood, taken around 5 days after vaccination. CDR3 in DNA: TGCAGTGCTAACGACAGGGGGCTGGGAGAGACCCAGTACTTC. It translates to CSANDRGLGETQYF.